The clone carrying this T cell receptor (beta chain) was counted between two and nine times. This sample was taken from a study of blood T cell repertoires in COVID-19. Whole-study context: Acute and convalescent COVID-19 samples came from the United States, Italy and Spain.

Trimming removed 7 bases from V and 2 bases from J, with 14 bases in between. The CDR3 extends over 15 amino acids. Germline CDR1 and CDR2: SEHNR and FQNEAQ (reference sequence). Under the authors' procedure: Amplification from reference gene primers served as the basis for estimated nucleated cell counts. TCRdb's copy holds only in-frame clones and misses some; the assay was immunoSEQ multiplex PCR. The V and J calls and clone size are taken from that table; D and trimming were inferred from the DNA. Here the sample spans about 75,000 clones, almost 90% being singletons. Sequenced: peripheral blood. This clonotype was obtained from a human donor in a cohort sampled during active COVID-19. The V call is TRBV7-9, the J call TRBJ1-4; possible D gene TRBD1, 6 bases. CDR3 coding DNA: TGTGCCAGCACCACAGGGTCAACGACTAATGAAAAACTGTTTTTT. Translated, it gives CASTTGSTTNEKLFF. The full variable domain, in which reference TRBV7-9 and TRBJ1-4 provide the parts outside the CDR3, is DTGVSQNPRHKITKRGQNVTFRCDPISEHNRLYWYRQTLGQGPEFLTYFQNEAQLEKSRLLSDRFSAERPKGSFSTLEIQRTEQGDSAMYLCASTTGSTTNEKLFFGSGTQLSVL.